The 30 T cell receptor beta chains reported below all come from one sample, sequenced in a study of human T cells and chemical hapten exposure. Sample time point: patch test 3, about 24 weeks after DPC sensitization. Described treatment: therapeutic diphenylcyclopropenone sensitization with weekly scalp DPC. TCRdb reanalysed the RACE reads using MiXCR and keeps one entry per CDR3 protein. The sample holds roughly 84,000 distinct CDR3 sequences, 10% to 13% seen once. The material sequenced was whole blood, taken in connection with sensitization to the hapten diphenylcyclopropenone (DPC). These receptors all stem from a woman in her fifties or sixties with alopecia areata. Some clones in this sample may be carry-over from other donors' samples.

V gene TRBV7-2 combines with J gene TRBJ1-2; 7 bases align to TRBD1. CDR3 length: 13 residues. Germline CDR1 is SGHTA and CDR2 is FQGNSA. Unmatched junction bases numbered 4, after V lost 2 bases and J lost 7 bases. The CDR3 DNA follows: TGTGCCAGCAGCTTACACAGGGGTGGTGGCTACACCTTC. It yields the protein CASSLHRGGGYTF.

The chain links TRBV20-1 to TRBJ2-7, with D maybe TRBD1 (6 bases). This CDR3 is built from 12 residues. Trimming removed 3 bases from V and 4 bases from J, with 10 bases in between. Looked up from germline, CDR1 is DFQATT and CDR2 is SNEGSKA (reference sequence). CDR3: CSARRQGYEQYF. The CDR3 nucleotides read TGCAGTGCTAGGCGTCAGGGGTACGAGCAGTACTTC.

The chain combines TRBV28 with TRBJ1-2; D may be TRBD1 (6 bases). The CDR3 is made up of 15 amino acids. Trimming removed 5 bases from V and 4 bases from J, with 17 bases in between. The germline gives CDR1 MDHEN, CDR2 SYDVKM. The CDR3 DNA reads as TGTGCCAGCAGTCCCCTAGGAGGGGGAAGCTATGGCTACACCTTC. This encodes CASSPLGGGSYGYTF.

This clonotype was counted at least ten times. The chain combines TRBV18 with TRBJ1-2, with D unresolved. Between the trimmed V and J ends, which lost 2 bases and 3 bases, there was a span of 7 bases. CDR3 length: 13 amino acids. Germline values: CDR1 KGHSH, CDR2 LQKENI. The CDR3 sequence is CASSPGLDYGYTF. In DNA form, the CDR3 reads TGTGCCAGCTCACCAGGACTGGACTATGGCTACACCTTC.

This clonotype was detected ten times or more. The rearrangement joins TRBV10-3 to TRBJ1-5; TRBD1 aligns across 7 bases. J gave up 4 bases and V 6 bases, and 9 bases lay outside the gene matches. CDR1 is ENHRY, CDR2 SYGVKD, per germline. The CDR3 totals 15 residues. The CDR3 DNA sequence: TGTGCCATCAGCGAGAAAGGGGGCGCAAATCAGCCCCAGCATTTT. Translating gives CAISEKGGANQPQHF.

This clonotype was found a few times. The genes are TRBV10-1 and TRBJ1-1, with D tentatively TRBD1 (5 bases). V was cut by 6 bases and J by 1 base, with 12 bases left in between. The CDR3 sequence is 14 residues long. CDR1 is WNHNN, CDR2 SYGVQD, per germline (reference sequence). This CDR3 is CASSTGTGNTEAFF. The CDR3 coding sequence is TGCGCCAGCAGCACTGGGACCGGGAACACTGAAGCTTTCTTT.

The table lists this clonotype with many counts. The rearrangement uses TRBV27 and TRBJ2-7; 8 bases are shared with TRBD2. From germline, CDR1 is MNHEY and CDR2 SMNVEV (reference sequence). This CDR3 spans 12 amino acids. V lost 7 bases and J lost 7; bases outside the gene matches: 6. CDR3 nucleotides: TGTGCCAGCAAAACTAGCGGCCTGGAGCAGTACTTC. Protein sequence: CASKTSGLEQYF.

Comment on this clonotype: A much larger clone lies one base from this, so it may be a read error. This chain links TRBV12-3 or TRBV12-4 with TRBJ1-4; the match to TRBD1 covers 8 bases. The CDR3 consists of 17 residues. For the CDR3, the DNA is TGTGCCGGCAGTTTCCGTTTCGCGACAGGGGTCAATGAAAAACTGTTTTTT. It translates to CAGSFRFATGVNEKLFF.

This clonotype was seen repeatedly, ten times or more. This sequence joins TRBV6-6 and TRBJ2-3; 8 nucleotides align to TRBD2. This CDR3 spans 16 amino acids. V lost 1 base, J lost 0 bases, and 3 bases stayed unmatched. Germline V gene data show CDR1 as MNHNY and CDR2 as SVGAGI (reference sequence). CDR3 sequence reads: CASSYFWTSSTDTQYF. DNA of the CDR3: TGTGCCAGCAGTTACTTTTGGACTAGCAGCACAGATACGCAGTATTTT.

This clonotype was recorded many times. The V gene is TRBV12-3 or TRBV12-4, the J gene TRBJ2-7; perhaps TRBD2 as D (5 bases). The ends were cut back, 3 bases at V and 5 bases at J, with 8 bases in the middle. There are 12 residues in the CDR3. In DNA, the CDR3 is TGTGCCAGCAGTTTTCGGGGTAACGAGCAGTACTTC. The encoded protein is CASSFRGNEQYF.

This clonotype has a count of ten or more. J is TRBJ2-5 and V is TRBV4-1; D may be TRBD2 (5 bases). Deletions cut 3 bases from V and 3 bases from J, with 14 bases between. Germline loops: CDR1 MGHRA, CDR2 YSYEKL. The CDR3 runs to 15 residues. The CDR3 DNA is TGCGCCAGCAGCCACCCCGGACTCGTTAAAGAGACCCAGTACTTC. It translates to CASSHPGLVKETQYF.

This clonotype was detected ten times or more. The chain recombines TRBV3-1 with TRBJ2-4; 7 bases line up with TRBD1. CDR3 length equals 16 residues. CDR1 is LGHDT, CDR2 YNNKEL, per germline (reference sequence). V shed 4 bases, J shed 0 bases, and the junction held 6 bases outside the gene matches. This CDR3 reads CASSPGTVVAKNIQYF. The CDR3 DNA follows: TGTGCCAGCAGCCCGGGGACAGTGGTAGCCAAAAACATTCAGTACTTC.

This clonotype was detected many times. The chain employs TRBV7-2 and TRBJ2-7; maybe TRBD2 (6 bases). Trimming pared 5 bases from V and 4 bases from J, leaving 21 bases between. Germline CDR1 reads SGHTA; CDR2 reads FQGNSA. The CDR3 consists of 16 residues. The chain's CDR3 is CASSLLSGGAGYEQYF. The CDR3 coding sequence is TGTGCCAGCAGCCTCCTTTCTGGCGGGGCGGGGTACGAGCAGTACTTC.

This clonotype was recorded many times. This CDR3 reads CASSLGYTTDTQYF. The CDR3 nucleotides are TGCGCCAGCAGCTTGGGATACACCACAGATACGCAGTATTTT. This chain connects TRBV5-1 to TRBJ2-3; D is undetermined. From germline, CDR1 is SGHRS and CDR2 YFSETQ. V was shortened by 0 bases and J by 2 bases, with 7 bases between the two germline ends. The CDR3 consists of 14 residues. The full variable domain, its missing parts supplied by reference TRBV5-1 and TRBJ2-3, is KAGVTQTPRYLIKTRGQQVTLSCSPISGHRSVSWYQQTPGQGLQFLFEYFSETQRNKGNFPGRFSGRQFSNSRSEMNVSTLELGDSALYLCASSLGYTTDTQYFGPGTRLTVL.

Only a few counts were recorded for this clonotype. The gene calls are TRBV29-1 and TRBJ1-2; D gene uncertain. V dropped 1 base and J dropped 8 bases, with 11 bases sitting between them. Germline CDR1 SQVTM, CDR2 ANQGSEA. This CDR3 is 12 amino acids long. The CDR3 sequence is CSVEVGSGGYTF. CDR3 sequence (DNA): TGCAGCGTTGAAGTAGGGAGTGGGGGCTACACCTTC.

There are many counts of this clonotype. The chain couples TRBV3-1 to TRBJ2-1, with 10 bases that match TRBD1. V lost 3 bases, J lost 10 bases, and 9 bases stayed unmatched. The germline gives CDR1 LGHDT, CDR2 YNNKEL (reference sequence). The CDR3 is made up of 15 amino acids. The CDR3 DNA reads as TGTGCCAGCAGCCACGGGACAGGGGCTCCCCGGGAGCAGTTCTTC. Amino acids: CASSHGTGAPREQFF.

This clonotype has only a few counts. This chain joins TRBV28 and TRBJ1-5; D might be TRBD1 (5 bases). V lost 4 bases to trimming and J lost 7 bases, with 8 bases between them. The CDR3 sequence is 12 residues long. Germline CDR1 reads MDHEN; CDR2 reads SYDVKM. The CDR3 nucleotides are TGTGCCAGCAGTTCCGGGGGACAGCCCCAGCATTTT. Translated, it gives CASSSGGQPQHF.

At least ten counts were recorded for this clonotype. V usage is TRBV7-3 and J usage is TRBJ2-3; the D call may be TRBD1 or TRBD2 (5 bases each). The V end was cut by 5 bases, the J end by 2 bases, with 17 bases between. This CDR3 region has 16 residues. In germline, CDR1 is SGHTA, CDR2 FQGTGA. The CDR3 coding sequence is TGTGCCAGCAGCCCCAACACGGGGACCTCCACAGATACGCAGTATTTT. It codes for CASSPNTGTSTDTQYF.

The table lists this clonotype with many counts. CDR3 sequence (DNA): TGTGCCAGCTCACCAGACAGTATGAACACTGAAGCTTTCTTT. Protein: CASSPDSMNTEAFF. This chain uses TRBV18 with TRBJ1-1; TRBD1 is a possible D gene (5 bases). In germline, CDR1 is KGHSH, CDR2 LQKENI. CDR3 length: 14 residues. Trimming removed 2 bases from V and 0 bases from J, with 7 bases in between.

This clonotype came up a few times. The chain uses TRBV5-5 and TRBJ2-1; D is ambiguous. With 1 base removed from V and 6 bases from J, the gap between germline ends came to 5 bases. CDR3 size: 12 residues. Germline CDR1 SGHKS, CDR2 YYEKEE (reference sequence). The CDR3 here is CASSLHANEQFF. The CDR3 nucleotides are TGTGCCAGCAGCTTGCACGCCAATGAGCAGTTCTTC.

The table lists this clonotype with a few counts. The V gene is TRBV20-1, the J gene TRBJ1-4; a weak D match, TRBD1 (5 bases). The CDR3 length is 12 residues. The V gene's germline CDR1 is DFQATT and CDR2 SNEGSKA (reference sequence). V lost 0 bases and J lost 8, with 7 bases in between. CDR3 in DNA: TGCAGTGCTAGAGAAGCAGGGGAAAAACTGTTTTTT. Its protein product is CSAREAGEKLFF.

In this sample, this clonotype turned up a few times. The chain combines TRBV27 with TRBJ2-7; no clear D. CDR1 and CDR2 (germline): MNHEY, SMNVEV (reference sequence). The CDR3 is 15 amino acids. V was clipped by 2 bases and J by 0 bases, with 11 bases between them. This CDR3 reads CASSLRGQYSYEQYF. DNA of the CDR3: TGTGCCAGCAGTTTACGAGGCCAATACTCCTACGAGCAGTACTTC.

This clonotype has at least ten counts. The chain uses TRBV5-1 and TRBJ1-1, with unresolved D. Germline CDR1 is SGHRS and CDR2 is YFSETQ. Trimming took off 4 bases at V and 0 bases at J, with 10 bases between the two ends. This CDR3 has 14 amino acids. CDR3 amino acids: CASSPTRMNTEAFF. The CDR3 DNA follows: TGCGCCAGCAGCCCCACACGTATGAACACTGAAGCTTTCTTT.

The chain recombines TRBV7-8 with TRBJ2-3; D unresolved. The CDR3 has 13 residues. V lost 1 base, J lost 3 bases, and 5 bases lay in between. In germline, CDR1 is SGHVS, CDR2 FQNEAQ. The CDR3 DNA reads as TGTGCCAGCAGCTTAGGGGAAACAGATACGCAGTATTTT. Amino acids: CASSLGETDTQYF.

The gene calls are TRBV20-1 and TRBJ2-1; 8 bases are shared with TRBD2. The CDR3 contains 15 residues. Trimming removed 1 base from V and 2 bases from J; junction bases left unmatched: 4. In germline, CDR1 is DFQATT, CDR2 SNEGSKA (reference sequence). The CDR3 coding sequence is TGCAGTGCTAGAGTTCCGGGACTAGCCTACAATGAGCAGTTCTTC. This codes for CSARVPGLAYNEQFF.

This clonotype has ten or more counts. The chain recombines TRBV7-9 with TRBJ1-1; D unclear. Per the germline V gene, CDR1 is SEHNR and CDR2 is FQNEAQ (reference sequence). Trimming shortened V by 6 bases and J by 2 bases, and 13 bases separated the two germline ends. The CDR3 has 14 residues. The CDR3 DNA reads TGTGCCAGCAGACCCCGCGACGGTAACACTGAAGCTTTCTTT. Translated: CASRPRDGNTEAFF.

V is TRBV6-2 or TRBV6-3 and J is TRBJ2-4; D ambiguous. The germline V gene encodes CDR1 MNHEY and CDR2 SVGEGT. This CDR3 has 13 residues. V lost 9 bases and J lost 2, with 11 bases in between. The CDR3, as DNA: TGTGCCAGGGGTCGTTTTCCCAAAAACATTCAGTACTTC. It yields the protein CARGRFPKNIQYF.

The V gene is TRBV9, the J gene TRBJ2-2; D gene uncertain. The CDR3 is 14 residues long. Trimming stripped 4 bases from V and 5 bases from J, with 12 bases between. The germline V gene encodes CDR1 SGDLS and CDR2 YYNGEE. In nucleotides, the CDR3 is TGTGCCAGCAGCCCCTGGAGTTTAACCGGGGAGCTGTTTTTT. It is translated as CASSPWSLTGELFF.

Many counts were recorded for this clonotype. This chain links TRBV19 with TRBJ1-5, with 9 bases fitting TRBD1. Per germline, CDR1 LNHDA and CDR2 SQIVND (reference sequence). The ends lost 6 bases at V and 1 base at J; junction bases unmatched: 4. This CDR3 region has 15 residues. The CDR3 loop is CASRSDRGSNQPQHF. The CDR3 region has the DNA TGTGCCAGTAGATCAGACAGGGGGAGCAATCAGCCCCAGCATTTT.

The chain recombines TRBV9 with TRBJ2-5; D is unclear. The CDR3 has 15 amino acids. Germline lookup yields CDR1 SGDLS and CDR2 YYNGEE. Between the trimmed V and J ends, which lost 1 base and 0 bases, there was a span of 10 bases. The CDR3 DNA follows: TGTGCCAGCAGCGTAACTACCTCTTACCAAGAGACCCAGTACTTC. As protein: CASSVTTSYQETQYF.